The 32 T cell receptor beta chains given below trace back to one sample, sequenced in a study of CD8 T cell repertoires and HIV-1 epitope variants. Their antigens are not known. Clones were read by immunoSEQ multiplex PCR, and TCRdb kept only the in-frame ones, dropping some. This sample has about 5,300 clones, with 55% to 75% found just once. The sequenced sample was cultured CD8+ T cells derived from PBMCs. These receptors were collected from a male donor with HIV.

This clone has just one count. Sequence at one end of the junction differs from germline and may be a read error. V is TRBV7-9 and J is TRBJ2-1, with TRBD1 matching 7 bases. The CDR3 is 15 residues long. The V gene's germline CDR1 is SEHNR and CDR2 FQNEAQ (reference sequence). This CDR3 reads CASSLVGGAYNEQFF. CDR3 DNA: TGTGCTAGCAGCTTAGTAGGGGGCGCCTACAATGAGCAGTTCTTC.

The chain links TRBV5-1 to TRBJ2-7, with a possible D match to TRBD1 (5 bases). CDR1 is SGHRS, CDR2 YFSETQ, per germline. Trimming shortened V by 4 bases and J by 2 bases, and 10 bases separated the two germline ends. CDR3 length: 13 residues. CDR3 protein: CASSPRQTYEQYF. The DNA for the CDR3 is TGCGCCAGCAGCCCAAGACAGACCTACGAGCAGTACTTC.

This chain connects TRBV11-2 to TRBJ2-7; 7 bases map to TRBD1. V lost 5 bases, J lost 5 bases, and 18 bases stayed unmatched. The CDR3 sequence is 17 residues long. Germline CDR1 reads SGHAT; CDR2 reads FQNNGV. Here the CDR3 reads CASSPTPDREPYDEQYF. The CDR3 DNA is TGTGCCAGCAGCCCGACCCCTGACAGGGAACCTTATGACGAGCAGTACTTC.

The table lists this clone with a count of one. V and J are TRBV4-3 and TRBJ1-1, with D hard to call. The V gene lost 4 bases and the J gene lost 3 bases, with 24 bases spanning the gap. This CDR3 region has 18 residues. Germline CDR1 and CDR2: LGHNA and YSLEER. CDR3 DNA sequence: TGCGCCAGCAGCCCCAATTTGAGGGTTGGGGAAAAGTACACTGAAGCTTTCTTT. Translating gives CASSPNLRVGEKYTEAFF.

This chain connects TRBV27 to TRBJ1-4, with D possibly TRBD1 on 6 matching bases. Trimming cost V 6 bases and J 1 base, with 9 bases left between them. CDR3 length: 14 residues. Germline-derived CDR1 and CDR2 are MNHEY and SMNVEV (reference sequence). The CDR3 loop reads CASSLQGTNEKLFF. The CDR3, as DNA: TGTGCCAGCAGCCTACAGGGAACTAATGAAAAACTGTTTTTT.

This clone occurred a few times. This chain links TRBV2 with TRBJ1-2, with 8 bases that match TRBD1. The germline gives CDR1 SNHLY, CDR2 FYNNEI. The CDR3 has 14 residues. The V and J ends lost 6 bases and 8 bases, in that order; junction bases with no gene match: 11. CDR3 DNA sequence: TGTGCCAGCAGCCTAGGACAGGGACTGTTGGGCTACACCTTC. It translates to CASSLGQGLLGYTF.

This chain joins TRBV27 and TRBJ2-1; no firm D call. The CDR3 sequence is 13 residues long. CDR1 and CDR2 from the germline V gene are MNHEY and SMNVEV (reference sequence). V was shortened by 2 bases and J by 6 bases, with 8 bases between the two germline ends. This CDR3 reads CASSLGLVNEQFF. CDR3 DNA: TGTGCCAGCAGTTTAGGCCTAGTCAATGAGCAGTTCTTC.

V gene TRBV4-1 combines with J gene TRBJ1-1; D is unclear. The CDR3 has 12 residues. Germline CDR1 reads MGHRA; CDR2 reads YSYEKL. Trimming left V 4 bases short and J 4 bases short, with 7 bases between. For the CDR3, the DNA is TGCGCCAGCAGCCTTTTCGGCACTGAAGCTTTCTTT. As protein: CASSLFGTEAFF.

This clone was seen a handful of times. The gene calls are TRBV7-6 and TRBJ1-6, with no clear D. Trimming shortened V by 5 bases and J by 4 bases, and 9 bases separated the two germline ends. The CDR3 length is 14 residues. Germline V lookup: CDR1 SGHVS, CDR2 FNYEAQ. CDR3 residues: CASSRAGYNSPLHF. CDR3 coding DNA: TGTGCCAGCAGCCGGGCTGGGTATAATTCACCCCTCCACTTT.

CDR3 sequence reads: CASSLGRGLTPLHF. The CDR3 DNA follows: TGTGCCAGCAGCTTGGGGAGGGGGCTAACACCCCTCCACTTT. The genes are TRBV5-4 and TRBJ1-6; 7 nucleotides line up with TRBD1. CDR3 length equals 14 residues. J was trimmed by 11 bases and V by 0 bases; bases with no gene match: 5. Germline CDR1 reads SGHNT; CDR2 reads YYREEE (reference sequence).

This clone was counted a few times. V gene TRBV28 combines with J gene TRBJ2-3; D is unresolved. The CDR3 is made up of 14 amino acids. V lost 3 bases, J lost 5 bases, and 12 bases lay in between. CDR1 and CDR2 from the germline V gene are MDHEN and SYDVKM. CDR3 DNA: TGTGCCAGCAGTTTTATTCCGGATCTAGATACGCAGTATTTT. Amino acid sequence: CASSFIPDLDTQYF. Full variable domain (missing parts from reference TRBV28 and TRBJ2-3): DVKVTQSSRYLVKRTGEKVFLECVQDMDHENMFWYRQDPGLGLRLIYFSYDVKMKEKGDIPEGYSVSREKKERFSLILESASTNQTSMYLCASSFIPDLDTQYFGPGTRLTVL.

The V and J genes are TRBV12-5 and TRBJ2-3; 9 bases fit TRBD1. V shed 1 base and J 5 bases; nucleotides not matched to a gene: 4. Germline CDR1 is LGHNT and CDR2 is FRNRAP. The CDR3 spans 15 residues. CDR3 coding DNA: TGTGCTAGTGGTTTGGGCGTGACAGGGGGAGATACGCAGTATTTT. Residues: CASGLGVTGGDTQYF. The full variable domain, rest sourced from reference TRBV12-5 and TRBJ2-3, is DARVTQTPRHKVTEMGQEVTMRCQPILGHNTVFWYRQTMMQGLELLAYFRNRAPLDDSGMPKDRFSAEMPDATLATLKIQPSEPRDSAVYFCASGLGVTGGDTQYFGPGTRLTVL.

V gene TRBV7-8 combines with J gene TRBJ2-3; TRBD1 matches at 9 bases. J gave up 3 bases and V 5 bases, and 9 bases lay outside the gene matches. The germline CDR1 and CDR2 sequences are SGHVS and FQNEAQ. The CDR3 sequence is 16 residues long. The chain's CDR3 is CASSLWTGARTDTQYF. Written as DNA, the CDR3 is TGTGCCAGCAGCCTTTGGACAGGGGCCCGGACAGATACGCAGTATTTT.

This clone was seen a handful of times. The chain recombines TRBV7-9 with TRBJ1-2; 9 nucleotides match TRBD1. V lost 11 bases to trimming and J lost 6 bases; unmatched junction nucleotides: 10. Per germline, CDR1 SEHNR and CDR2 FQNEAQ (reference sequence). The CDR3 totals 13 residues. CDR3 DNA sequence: TGTGCCCTGAACAGGGGGCAGCTGGATGGCTACACCTTC. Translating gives CALNRGQLDGYTF.

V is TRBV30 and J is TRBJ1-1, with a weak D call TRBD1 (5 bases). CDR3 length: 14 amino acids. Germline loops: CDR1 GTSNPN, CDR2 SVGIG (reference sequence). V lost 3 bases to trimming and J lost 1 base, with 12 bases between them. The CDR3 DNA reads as TGTGCCTGGAGCGGGGGAGCGGGGAACACTGAAGCTTTCTTT. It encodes CAWSGGAGNTEAFF.

CDR3 residues: CASSLGQYNEQFF. The CDR3 DNA reads TGTGCCAGCAGCTTGGGACAGTACAATGAGCAGTTCTTC. V gene TRBV11-2 combines with J gene TRBJ2-1; 7 positions agree with TRBD1. V was clipped by 3 bases and J by 4 bases; unmatched bases: 0. This CDR3 is 13 amino acids long. Germline CDR1 is SGHAT and CDR2 is FQNNGV.

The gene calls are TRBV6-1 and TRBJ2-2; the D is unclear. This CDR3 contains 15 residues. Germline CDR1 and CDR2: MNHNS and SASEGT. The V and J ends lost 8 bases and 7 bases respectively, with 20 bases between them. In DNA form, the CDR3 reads TGTGCCAGCGACGCCGGTAGCTGGGTGGGCGGGGAGCTGTTTTTT. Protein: CASDAGSWVGGELFF.

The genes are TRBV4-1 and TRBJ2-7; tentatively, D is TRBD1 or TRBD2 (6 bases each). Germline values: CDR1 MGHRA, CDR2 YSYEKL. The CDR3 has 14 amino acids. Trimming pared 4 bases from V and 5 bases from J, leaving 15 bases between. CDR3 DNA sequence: TGCGCCAGCAGCCGAGGGGGGCTAGCTGACGAGCAGTACTTC. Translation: CASSRGGLADEQYF.

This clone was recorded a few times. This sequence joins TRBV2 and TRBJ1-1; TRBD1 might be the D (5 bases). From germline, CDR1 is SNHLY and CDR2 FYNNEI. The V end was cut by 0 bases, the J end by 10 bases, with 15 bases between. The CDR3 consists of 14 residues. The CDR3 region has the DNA TGTGCCAGCAGTGAAGCCTCCGGGGGTAGGGGAGCTTTCTTT. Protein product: CASSEASGGRGAFF.

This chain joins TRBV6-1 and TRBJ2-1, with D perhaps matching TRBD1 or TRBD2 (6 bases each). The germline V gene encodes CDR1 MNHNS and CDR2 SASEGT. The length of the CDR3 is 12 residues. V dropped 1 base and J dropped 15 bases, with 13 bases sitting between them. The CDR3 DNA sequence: TGTGCCAGCAGTGAAGGTACTAGCAGGGGGTTCTTC. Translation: CASSEGTSRGFF.

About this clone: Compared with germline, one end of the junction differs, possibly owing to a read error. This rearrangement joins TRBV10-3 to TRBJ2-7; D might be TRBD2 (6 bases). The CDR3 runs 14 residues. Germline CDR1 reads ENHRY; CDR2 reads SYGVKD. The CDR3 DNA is TGTGCCAGCAGTCCTCTAGCGTACTCCTACGAGCAGTACTTC. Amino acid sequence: CASSPLAYSYEQYF.

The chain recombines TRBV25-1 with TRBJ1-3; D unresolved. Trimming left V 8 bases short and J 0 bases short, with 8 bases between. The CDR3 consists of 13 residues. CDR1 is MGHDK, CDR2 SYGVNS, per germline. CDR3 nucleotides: TGTGCCAGCGAGCCTAGCTCTGGAAACACCATATATTTT. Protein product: CASEPSSGNTIYF.

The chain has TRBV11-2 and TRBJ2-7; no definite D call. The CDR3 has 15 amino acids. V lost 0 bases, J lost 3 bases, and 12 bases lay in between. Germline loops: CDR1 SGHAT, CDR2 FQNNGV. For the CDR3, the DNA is TGTGCCAGCAGCTTAGATCCGGGTCTCAACTACGAGCAGTACTTC. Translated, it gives CASSLDPGLNYEQYF.

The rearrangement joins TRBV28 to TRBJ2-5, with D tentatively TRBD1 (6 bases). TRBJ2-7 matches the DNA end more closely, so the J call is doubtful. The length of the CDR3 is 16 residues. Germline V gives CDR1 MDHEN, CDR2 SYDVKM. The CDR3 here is CASSPTLRQVSYEQYF. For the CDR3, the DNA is TGTGCCAGCAGTCCAACCCTTCGACAGGTTTCCTACGAGCAGTACTTC.

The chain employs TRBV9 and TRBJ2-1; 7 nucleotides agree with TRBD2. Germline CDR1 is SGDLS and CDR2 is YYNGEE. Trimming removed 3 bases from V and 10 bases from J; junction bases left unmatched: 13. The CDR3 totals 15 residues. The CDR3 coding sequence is TGTGCCAGCAGCGGGGCCGGGACTACCCTTGGGGAGCAGTTCTTC. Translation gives CASSGAGTTLGEQFF.

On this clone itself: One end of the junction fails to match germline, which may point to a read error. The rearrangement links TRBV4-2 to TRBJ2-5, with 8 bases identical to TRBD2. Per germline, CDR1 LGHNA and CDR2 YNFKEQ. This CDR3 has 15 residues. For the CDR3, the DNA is TGTGCCAGCAGCCAAGGCGGAGCGGGGGAAGAGATCCAGTACTTC. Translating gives CASSQGGAGEEIQYF.

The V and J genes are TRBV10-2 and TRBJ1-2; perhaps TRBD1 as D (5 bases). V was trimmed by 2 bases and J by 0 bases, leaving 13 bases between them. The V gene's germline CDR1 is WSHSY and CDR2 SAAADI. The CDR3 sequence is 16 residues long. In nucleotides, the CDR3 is TGCGCCAGCAGTGAGGACCGGGGCCGAGCTAACTATGGCTACACCTTC. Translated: CASSEDRGRANYGYTF.

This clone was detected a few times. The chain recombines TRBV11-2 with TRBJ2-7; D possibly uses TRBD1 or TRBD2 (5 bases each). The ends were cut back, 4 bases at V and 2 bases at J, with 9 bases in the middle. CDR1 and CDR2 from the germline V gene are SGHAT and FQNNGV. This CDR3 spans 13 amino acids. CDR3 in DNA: TGTGCCAGCAGCTGGGACGCCACCTACGAGCAGTACTTC. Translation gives CASSWDATYEQYF.

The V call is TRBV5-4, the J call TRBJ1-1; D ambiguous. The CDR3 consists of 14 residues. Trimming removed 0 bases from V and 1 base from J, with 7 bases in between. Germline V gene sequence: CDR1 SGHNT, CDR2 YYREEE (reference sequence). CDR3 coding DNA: TGTGCCAGCAGCTTGGACAGCGGGAACACTGAAGCTTTCTTT. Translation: CASSLDSGNTEAFF.

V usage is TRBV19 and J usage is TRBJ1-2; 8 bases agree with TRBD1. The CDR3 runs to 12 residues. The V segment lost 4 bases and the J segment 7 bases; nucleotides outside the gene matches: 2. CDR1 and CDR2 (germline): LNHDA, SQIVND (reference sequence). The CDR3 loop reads CASSTGGGGYTF. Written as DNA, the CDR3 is TGTGCCAGTAGTACAGGGGGCGGTGGCTACACCTTC. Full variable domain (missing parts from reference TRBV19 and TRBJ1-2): DGGITQSPKYLFRKEGQNVTLSCEQNLNHDAMYWYRQDPGQGLRLIYYSQIVNDFQKGDIAEGYSVSREKKESFPLTVTSAQKNPTAFYLCASSTGGGGYTFGSGTRLTVV.

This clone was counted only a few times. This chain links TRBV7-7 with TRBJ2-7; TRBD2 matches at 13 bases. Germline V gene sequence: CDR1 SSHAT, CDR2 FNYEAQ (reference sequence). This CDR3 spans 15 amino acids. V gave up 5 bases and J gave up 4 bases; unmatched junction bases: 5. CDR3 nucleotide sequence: TGTGCCAGCAGCCCGGGACTAGCGGGGACGTACGAGCAGTACTTC. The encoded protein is CASSPGLAGTYEQYF.

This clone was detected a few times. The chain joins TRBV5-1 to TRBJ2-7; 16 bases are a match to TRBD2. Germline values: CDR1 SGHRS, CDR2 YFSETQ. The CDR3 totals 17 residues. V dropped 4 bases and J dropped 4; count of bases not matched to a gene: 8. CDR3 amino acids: CASSLGLAGGGEYEQYF. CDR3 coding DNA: TGCGCCAGCAGCCTGGGACTAGCGGGAGGGGGTGAGTACGAGCAGTACTTC.